Below, 9 T cell receptor beta chains from the same sample are listed, as sequenced in a study of blood T cell repertoires in COVID-19. Repertoires were generated with immunoSEQ multiplex PCR, while TCRdb's copy carries only in-frame clones and drops some. The sample shows approximately 120,000 clones, about four fifths of them seen only once. Sequencing input: peripheral blood. Source of these receptors: a man in his forties or fifties with active or convalescent COVID-19.

This clone has just one count. The CDR3 DNA is TGTGCCAGCAGCCCATCCTGGGGGGGGGCCGTAGATACGCAGTATTTT. It encodes CASSPSWGGAVDTQYF. The J gene is TRBJ2-3, the V gene TRBV3-1 (or the pseudogene TRBV3-2), with D perhaps matching TRBD2 (7 bases). Trimming took off 4 bases at V and 5 bases at J, with 19 bases between the two ends. Germline lookup yields CDR1 LGHDT and CDR2 YNNKEL (reference sequence). The CDR3 totals 16 residues.

The CDR3 sequence is CASRSGRGKETQYF. The CDR3 coding sequence is TGCGCCAGCAGGTCTGGCAGGGGTAAAGAGACCCAGTACTTC. The V call is TRBV5-1, the J call TRBJ2-5, with D perhaps TRBD1 (6 bases). The CDR3 has 14 residues. V lost 5 bases and J lost 3, with 14 bases in between. Germline lookup yields CDR1 SGHRS and CDR2 YFSETQ.

As concerns this clone: This same CDR3 is encoded by further DNA sequences in the sample. The chain combines TRBV29-1 with TRBJ1-1; D unresolved. Trimming took off 4 bases at V and 5 bases at J, with 5 bases between the two ends. The CDR3 totals 10 residues. Per the germline V gene, CDR1 is SQVTM and CDR2 is ANQGSEA. As DNA, the CDR3 is TGCAGCGTTGGAGGTACTGAAGCTTTCTTT. Its translation: CSVGGTEAFF.

The V call is TRBV24-1, the J call TRBJ1-2; D is possibly TRBD1 (6 bases). With 3 bases removed from V and 4 bases from J, the gap between germline ends came to 14 bases. The CDR3 loop spans 15 amino acids. The germline V gene has CDR1 KGHDR and CDR2 SFDVKD. The CDR3 loop reads CATSDPQGPTYGYTF. The CDR3 DNA is TGTGCCACCAGTGATCCACAGGGTCCGACCTATGGCTACACCTTC.

This sequence joins TRBV5-1 and TRBJ1-5; 7 nucleotides line up with TRBD1. The CDR3 spans 17 residues. Germline assignment: CDR1 SGHRS and CDR2 YFSETQ. V was pared by 0 bases and J by 2 bases, with 8 bases of the junction left unmatched. CDR3 loop: CASSLGTAGGGNQPQHF. The DNA for the CDR3 is TGCGCCAGCAGCTTGGGGACGGCAGGGGGAGGCAATCAGCCCCAGCATTTT. Full variable domain (remainder filled in from reference TRBV5-1 and TRBJ1-5): KAGVTQTPRYLIKTRGQQVTLSCSPISGHRSVSWYQQTPGQGLQFLFEYFSETQRNKGNFPGRFSGRQFSNSRSEMNVSTLELGDSALYLCASSLGTAGGGNQPQHFGDGTRLSIL.

V usage is TRBV10-3 and J usage is TRBJ1-1, with D unresolved. Between the trimmed V and J ends, which lost 1 base and 1 base, there was a span of 10 bases. This CDR3 comprises 15 residues. CDR1 is ENHRY, CDR2 SYGVKD, per germline. The CDR3 here is CAISEYRGTNTEAFF. Here the CDR3 DNA reads TGTGCCATCAGTGAGTACCGGGGTACGAACACTGAAGCTTTCTTT.

This chain joins TRBV6-6 and TRBJ2-1, with D tentatively TRBD2 (6 bases). CDR1 is MNHNY, CDR2 SVGAGI, per germline (reference sequence). V dropped 6 bases and J dropped 9 bases, with 18 bases sitting between them. CDR3 length: 14 residues. DNA of the CDR3: TGTGCCAGCAGCCCCTACCGGGAGAATGGTGAGCAGTTCTTC. Translated, it gives CASSPYRENGEQFF.

The chain joins TRBV4-1 to TRBJ1-4; weak D call: TRBD1 (5 bases). Per the germline V gene, CDR1 is MGHRA and CDR2 is YSYEKL. Trimming pared 5 bases from V and 7 bases from J, leaving 14 bases between. The CDR3 spans 14 residues. Here the CDR3 reads CASSYQGHGEKLFF. CDR3 nucleotide sequence: TGCGCCAGCAGCTATCAGGGCCATGGTGAAAAACTGTTTTTT.

This clone appeared a single time. This chain uses TRBV6-5 with TRBJ2-1; TRBD1 is a possible D gene (6 bases). The germline V gene encodes CDR1 MNHEY and CDR2 SVGAGI. The CDR3 has 15 amino acids. Between the trimmed V and J ends, which lost 0 bases and 2 bases, there was a span of 8 bases. Here the CDR3 reads CASSYSQGPYNEQFF. Here the CDR3 DNA reads TGTGCCAGCAGTTACTCACAGGGCCCCTACAATGAGCAGTTCTTC.